The present entry profiles one T cell receptor (beta chain) with its context. Its antigen remains unidentified. Per-nucleotide qualities are absent, and no much larger clonotype sits a single base away. Collaborating institutions collected whole blood in K2EDTA tubes following their own protocols. Collaborator samples were shipped for TCRbeta analysis as frozen whole blood, isolated PBMCs, or DNA extracted from either sample type. V trim: 2 bases; J trim: 5 bases; unmatched bases: 12. For CDR1 and CDR2, the germline V gene lists SNHLY and FYNNEI. The CDR3 runs 17 residues from the cysteine to the phenylalanine. The DNA shown is the 51-base CDR3, in frame from base 1. These data belong to a study of blood T cell repertoires in COVID-19 (TCRdb year 2020). Background on the whole study: Samples from collaborators originated in the United States, Italy and Spain and spanned both the acute and convalescent phases of COVID-19. The repertoires were released in a freely available public database intended as a resource for research on the immune response to SARS-CoV-2. Deeply sampled blood TCRbeta repertoires from subjects exposed to, actively infected with, or recovered from COVID-19 were included in the dataset. Samples came from the ongoing ImmuneRACE study (first 160 participants) plus 1,254 subjects from 6 global collaborators. Where available, HLA class I and class II types were taken from metadata supplied by the sample provider and were not determined by assay-based typing. The material from the prospective study consisted of cDNA or gDNA derived from T cells, B-cell-depleted T cells, or PBMCs. Sample metadata almost always included a de-identified subject ID, COVID-19 status, age in years and sex. Here is what the overall study found, with its caveats: The amount of clinical and demographic metadata varied by source and participant and was provided uncurated.

TCRbeta CDR3 regions were amplified from genomic DNA by means of the immunoSEQ Assay, a bias-controlled multiplex PCR. Per the authors' processing: Within the assay, amplification of reference gene primers was used to estimate how many nucleated cells each sample contained. To quantify the absolute abundance of each unique TCRbeta CDR3 rearrangement, sequence reads were collapsed and filtered. Productive Simpson clonality was computed per sample as the square root of Simpson's diversity index over productive rearrangements. Here the immuneACCESS table is served through TCRdb, limited to in-frame sequences with V and J called. Missing clones are a known gap in these copies; in checked studies unresolved V genes cover under half, and the rest lacks a known reason. V and J calls and clone size are copied from that table; D and trimming were computed from the DNA. The sample table records about 310,000 clones; roughly 91% of these occur just once. The top ten clones comprise 1% of the sample.

The clonotype comes from a man aged 45 to 65 with active or convalescent COVID-19. The source material was peripheral blood. This sequence uses TRBV2 and TRBJ2-5, with 9 bases aligning to TRBD2. The CDR3 protein: CASSESTLGSGSETQYF. The DNA sequence is TGTGCCAGCAGTGAATCAACCCTGGGTAGCGGGAGCGAGACCCAGTACTTC.